These T cell receptor beta chains were read from a single sample in a study of patients and donors after allogeneic stem cell transplantation. TCRdb reprocessed the RT-PCR reads with MiXCR, giving one entry per CDR3 protein. The repertoire holds about 960,000 distinct CDR3 sequences, about a sixth seen once, with around 5.5% in the top ten. Sequences were obtained from blood, either unsorted or a sorted T cell fraction (not recorded which). These receptors all stem from a human donor who was either an allogeneic HSCT recipient or a stem cell or donor lymphocyte infusion donor (not recorded which). It is not recorded whose cells these are; they may come from a transplant donor. Each CDR3 is given with its conserved first and last residue. Fields, in order: J gene, D gene, clone size, V gene, CDR3 protein, CDR3 DNA. D genes are given only for firm matches. Some rows mark clone size as missing; the rest say once, few, many or name a class of expanded clone.

J gene: TRBJ2-1; D gene: NA; clone size: NA; V gene: TRBV6-1; CDR3 protein: CASRAGTLNEQFF; CDR3 DNA: TGTGCCAGCAGGGCCGGGACGTTAAATGAGCAGTTCTTC
J gene: TRBJ1-1; D gene: NA; clone size: few; V gene: TRBV7-8; CDR3 protein: CASSLWQPQGNTEAFF; CDR3 DNA: TGTGCCAGCAGCTTATGGCAGCCGCAGGGGAATACTGAAGCTTTCTTT
J gene: TRBJ1-1; D gene: NA; clone size: many; V gene: TRBV12-3/TRBV12-4; CDR3 protein: CASSLGGLVAFF; CDR3 DNA: TGTGCCAGCAGTTTAGGGGGGTTGGTAGCTTTCTTT
J gene: TRBJ2-1; D gene: TRBD2; clone size: few; V gene: TRBV3-1; CDR3 protein: CASSSPGVAGENEQFF; CDR3 DNA: TGTGCCAGCAGCTCACCCGGGGTAGCGGGGGAAAATGAGCAGTTCTTC
J gene: TRBJ1-2; D gene: NA; clone size: NA; V gene: TRBV6-5; CDR3 protein: CASSYAGVGYGYTF; CDR3 DNA: TGTGCCAGCAGTTACGCCGGAGTGGGCTATGGCTACACCTTC
J gene: TRBJ1-5; D gene: NA; clone size: many; V gene: TRBV12-3/TRBV12-4; CDR3 protein: CASSHNGMAQHF; CDR3 DNA: TGTGCCAGCAGTCACAACGGGATGGCCCAGCATTTT
J gene: TRBJ1-2; D gene: TRBD1; clone size: many; V gene: TRBV10-3; CDR3 protein: CASQTTGMGGYTF; CDR3 DNA: TGTGCCTCCCAGACGACAGGGATGGGTGGCTACACCTTC
J gene: TRBJ2-1; D gene: TRBD1; clone size: NA; V gene: TRBV3-1; CDR3 protein: CASSQVGTVAYNEQFF; CDR3 DNA: TGTGCCAGCAGCCAAGTTGGGACAGTGGCCTACAATGAGCAGTTCTTC
J gene: TRBJ2-7; D gene: TRBD1; clone size: NA; V gene: TRBV20-1; CDR3 protein: CSAARPGTGFEQYF; CDR3 DNA: TGCAGTGCCGCCCGACCCGGGACAGGGTTCGAGCAGTACTTC
J gene: TRBJ1-1; D gene: NA; clone size: many; V gene: TRBV12-3/TRBV12-4; CDR3 protein: CASSYTVNTEAFF; CDR3 DNA: TGCGCCAGCAGCTACACAGTGAACACTGAAGCTTTCTTT
J gene: TRBJ2-3; D gene: TRBD2; clone size: NA; V gene: TRBV5-1; CDR3 protein: CATRPGLAVNTDTQYF; CDR3 DNA: TGCGCCACCCGACCGGGACTAGCGGTAAACACAGATACGCAGTATTTT
J gene: TRBJ2-7; D gene: TRBD1; clone size: many; V gene: TRBV12-3/TRBV12-4; CDR3 protein: CASSLALDRGHEQYF; CDR3 DNA: TGTGCCAGCAGTTTAGCCCTCGACAGGGGCCACGAGCAGTACTTC
J gene: TRBJ2-5; D gene: NA; clone size: NA; V gene: TRBV24-1; CDR3 protein: CATSDLGGAQETQYF; CDR3 DNA: TGTGCCACCAGTGATTTAGGCGGAGCTCAAGAGACCCAGTACTTC
J gene: TRBJ2-3; D gene: TRBD2; clone size: NA; V gene: TRBV20-1; CDR3 protein: CSASREGADTQYF; CDR3 DNA: TGCAGTGCTAGTCGGGAGGGGGCAGATACGCAGTATTTT
J gene: TRBJ2-5; D gene: NA; clone size: NA; V gene: TRBV20-1; CDR3 protein: CSAAGGAAETQYF; CDR3 DNA: TGCAGTGCCGCCGGGGGAGCGGCGGAGACCCAGTACTTC
J gene: TRBJ2-5; D gene: NA; clone size: many; V gene: TRBV25-1; CDR3 protein: CASSGYSGGETQYF; CDR3 DNA: TGTGCCAGCAGTGGATATTCAGGGGGGGAGACCCAGTACTTC
J gene: TRBJ2-7; D gene: NA; clone size: few; V gene: TRBV21-1; CDR3 protein: CARTLYLYEQYF; CDR3 DNA: TGTGCCAGGACACTCTACCTCTACGAGCAGTACTTC
J gene: TRBJ2-3; D gene: NA; clone size: few; V gene: TRBV4-3; CDR3 protein: CASSPYRGATDTQYF; CDR3 DNA: TGCGCCAGCAGCCCCTATCGGGGGGCCACAGATACGCAGTATTTT
J gene: TRBJ2-5; D gene: TRBD2; clone size: NA; V gene: TRBV10-3; CDR3 protein: CAISDPGLAGGPETQYF; CDR3 DNA: TGTGCCATCAGTGACCCCGGACTAGCGGGGGGCCCGGAGACCCAGTACTTC
J gene: TRBJ1-4; D gene: TRBD1; clone size: NA; V gene: TRBV29-1; CDR3 protein: CSVVQGAGEKLFF; CDR3 DNA: TGCAGCGTGGTTCAGGGGGCGGGGGAAAAACTGTTTTTT
J gene: TRBJ2-1; D gene: NA; clone size: once; V gene: TRBV12-3/TRBV12-4; CDR3 protein: CASSNRRGGNLNEQFF; CDR3 DNA: TGTGCCAGCAGTAACCGACGGGGCGGGAATCTCAATGAGCAGTTCTTC
J gene: TRBJ2-1; D gene: NA; clone size: few; V gene: TRBV12-3/TRBV12-4; CDR3 protein: CASSPDSGSPAVEQFF; CDR3 DNA: TGTGCCAGCAGTCCAGACAGCGGATCCCCCGCCGTGGAGCAGTTCTTC
J gene: TRBJ2-1; D gene: NA; clone size: NA; V gene: TRBV9; CDR3 protein: CASSAAGESTREQFF; CDR3 DNA: TGTGCCAGCAGCGCGGCCGGGGAATCCACCCGTGAGCAGTTCTTC
J gene: TRBJ2-1; D gene: TRBD2; clone size: NA; V gene: TRBV18; CDR3 protein: CASSPGRGKSYNEQFF; CDR3 DNA: TGTGCCAGCTCACCAGGGCGGGGGAAATCCTACAATGAGCAGTTCTTC
J gene: TRBJ1-2; D gene: NA; clone size: few; V gene: TRBV15; CDR3 protein: CATSRDRPDYGYTF; CDR3 DNA: TGTGCCACCAGCAGAGATAGGCCTGACTATGGCTACACCTTC
J gene: TRBJ2-5; D gene: NA; clone size: few; V gene: TRBV5-1; CDR3 protein: CASSPEPGQQETQYF; CDR3 DNA: TGCGCCAGCAGCCCAGAGCCGGGACAACAAGAGACCCAGTACTTC
J gene: TRBJ1-1; D gene: NA; clone size: few; V gene: TRBV20-1; CDR3 protein: CSARARPTEAFF; CDR3 DNA: TGCAGTGCCCGGGCCAGGCCCACTGAAGCTTTCTTT
J gene: TRBJ2-2; D gene: NA; clone size: NA; V gene: TRBV7-2; CDR3 protein: CASSPLGSGVWLFF; CDR3 DNA: TGTGCCAGCAGCCCCCTAGGGTCGGGGGTATGGCTGTTTTTT
J gene: TRBJ1-2; D gene: TRBD1; clone size: NA; V gene: TRBV18; CDR3 protein: CASSTHRGYGYTF; CDR3 DNA: TGTGCCAGCTCGACGCACAGGGGTTATGGCTACACCTTC
J gene: TRBJ2-7; D gene: TRBD1; clone size: few; V gene: TRBV27; CDR3 protein: CASSFRTGTGEEQYF; CDR3 DNA: TGTGCCAGCAGTTTTCGTACCGGGACAGGTGAAGAGCAGTACTTC
J gene: TRBJ2-1; D gene: TRBD2; clone size: NA; V gene: TRBV3-1; CDR3 protein: CASSQGRGLAFHNEQFF; CDR3 DNA: TGTGCCAGCAGCCAAGGACGAGGACTAGCGTTCCACAATGAGCAGTTCTTC
J gene: TRBJ2-3; D gene: NA; clone size: NA; V gene: TRBV7-3; CDR3 protein: CASSLGMSPTDTQYF; CDR3 DNA: TGTGCCAGCAGCTTGGGGATGAGTCCCACAGATACGCAGTATTTT
J gene: TRBJ1-5; D gene: TRBD1; clone size: NA; V gene: TRBV20-1; CDR3 protein: CSAGGDRGTQHF; CDR3 DNA: TGCAGTGCTGGGGGGGACAGGGGTACCCAGCATTTT
J gene: TRBJ1-5; D gene: TRBD1; clone size: few; V gene: TRBV24-1; CDR3 protein: CATSSGTGLNNQPQHF; CDR3 DNA: TGTGCCACCAGTTCCGGGACAGGGCTGAACAATCAGCCCCAGCATTTT
J gene: TRBJ2-1; D gene: TRBD2; clone size: NA; V gene: TRBV5-1; CDR3 protein: CASSFGLAGVNEQFF; CDR3 DNA: TGCGCCAGCAGCTTTGGACTAGCGGGAGTTAATGAGCAGTTCTTC
J gene: TRBJ2-7; D gene: TRBD2; clone size: few; V gene: TRBV3-1; CDR3 protein: CASSQGIAGGPYEQYF; CDR3 DNA: TGTGCCAGCAGCCAAGGAATAGCGGGAGGACCCTACGAGCAGTACTTC
J gene: TRBJ2-1; D gene: NA; clone size: many; V gene: TRBV12-3/TRBV12-4; CDR3 protein: CASSITGSSYNEQFF; CDR3 DNA: TGTGCCAGCAGTATCACAGGGAGCTCCTACAATGAGCAGTTCTTC
J gene: TRBJ2-6; D gene: NA; clone size: NA; V gene: TRBV11-1; CDR3 protein: CASSLKPLQGPNSGANVLTF; CDR3 DNA: TGTGCCAGCAGCTTAAAGCCCCTACAGGGACCAAACTCTGGGGCCAACGTCCTGACTTTC
J gene: TRBJ1-2; D gene: TRBD1; clone size: many; V gene: TRBV7-2; CDR3 protein: CASSLVGTGDYGYTF; CDR3 DNA: TGTGCCAGCAGCTTAGTCGGGACAGGAGACTATGGCTACACCTTC
J gene: TRBJ2-1; D gene: NA; clone size: NA; V gene: TRBV30; CDR3 protein: CAWSVPGSYNEQFF; CDR3 DNA: TGTGCCTGGAGTGTACCGGGCTCCTACAATGAGCAGTTCTTC
J gene: TRBJ2-3; D gene: NA; clone size: many; V gene: TRBV5-1; CDR3 protein: CASSLDYSTDTQYF; CDR3 DNA: TGCGCCAGCAGCTTGGACTATTCAACAGATACGCAGTATTTT
J gene: TRBJ2-7; D gene: TRBD2; clone size: NA; V gene: TRBV2; CDR3 protein: CASRQSGSGNEQYF; CDR3 DNA: TGTGCCAGCAGACAGAGCGGGAGCGGGAACGAGCAGTACTTC
J gene: TRBJ2-5; D gene: NA; clone size: few; V gene: TRBV29-1; CDR3 protein: CSSQGSGETQYF; CDR3 DNA: TGCAGCTCTCAGGGTAGTGGGGAGACCCAGTACTTC
J gene: TRBJ1-2; D gene: TRBD1; clone size: few; V gene: TRBV12-3/TRBV12-4; CDR3 protein: CASSSGQDYTF; CDR3 DNA: TGTGCCAGCAGTTCGGGACAGGACTACACCTTC
J gene: TRBJ1-1; D gene: NA; clone size: few; V gene: TRBV5-1; CDR3 protein: CASSGRPSEAFF; CDR3 DNA: TGCGCCAGCAGCGGCAGGCCAAGTGAAGCTTTCTTT